One sample yielded the 29 T cell receptor beta chains listed below, sequenced in a study of T cells in Graves' hyperthyroidism and ophthalmopathy. RNA transcripts served as the template for amplifying TCR beta CDR3 regions. When the TCR CDR3 underwent first-round RT-PCR, the HTBI primer set was used. MiXCR, applied by TCRdb to the multiplex PCR reads, yields one record per CDR3 protein. Here the sample spans around 250,000 distinct CDR3 sequences, 13% to 15% being singletons. What was sequenced was blood. These receptors all stem from a woman in her thirties or forties with Graves' hyperthyroidism that later progressed to Graves' ophthalmopathy.

Turning to this clonotype: This clone may be a read error of a much larger clone one base away. The chain carries TRBV29-1 and TRBJ2-7; a possible D gene is TRBD2 (5 bases). Per the germline V gene, CDR1 is SQVTM and CDR2 is ANQGSEA. The CDR3 contains 13 residues. The ends were cut back, 6 bases at V and 3 bases at J, with 15 bases in the middle. The CDR3 reads CSVCLSGNYEQYF. DNA for the CDR3: TGCAGCGTCTGTCTATCGGGGAACTACGAGCAGTACTTC.

This clonotype was detected a few times. The rearrangement joins TRBV4-1 to TRBJ1-2; D is undetermined. The CDR3 length is 15 residues. Germline V gives CDR1 MGHRA, CDR2 YSYEKL. V gave up 0 bases and J gave up 4 bases, with 12 bases separating them. Here the CDR3 reads CASSQERASFYGYTF. CDR3 DNA sequence: TGCGCCAGCAGCCAAGAGCGGGCGTCCTTCTATGGCTACACCTTC.

This clonotype has a count of ten or more. The CDR3 nucleotides read TGTGCCAGCAGCCCCGGGGGGACAGGGGGCGCGACCGGGGAGCTGTTTTTT. This encodes CASSPGGTGGATGELFF. The chain links TRBV6-2 or TRBV6-3 to TRBJ2-2; 12 nucleotides agree with TRBD1. CDR3 length: 17 residues. Germline V CDR1 and CDR2: MNHEY, SVGEGT. V lost 6 bases, J lost 5 bases, and 10 bases stayed unmatched.

The rearrangement joins TRBV20-1 to TRBJ2-3; 10 nucleotides line up with TRBD2. Looked up from germline, CDR1 is DFQATT and CDR2 is SNEGSKA (reference sequence). V lost 6 bases, J lost 0 bases, and 3 bases stayed unmatched. CDR3 length: 14 amino acids. The CDR3 DNA reads as TGCAGTGCCGAGGGACTAGCGAGCACAGATACGCAGTATTTT. Translated, it gives CSAEGLASTDTQYF.

This clonotype was counted many times. V and J are TRBV7-9 and TRBJ2-1, with TRBD2 matching over 9 bases. The ends lost 6 bases at V and 1 base at J; junction bases unmatched: 7. Germline CDR1 is SEHNR and CDR2 is FQNEAQ (reference sequence). There are 16 residues in the CDR3. The CDR3 nucleotides read TGTGCCAGCAGTGGTTATAGCGGGAGATCCTACAATGAGCAGTTCTTC. It specifies CASSGYSGRSYNEQFF.

Concerning this clonotype itself: A much larger clone differs by one base, so this may be a read error. The CDR3 loop is CAGSLGLAGHNEQFF. The CDR3 coding sequence is TGTGCCGGCAGTTTAGGTCTAGCGGGGCACAATGAGCAGTTCTTC. V and J are TRBV28 and TRBJ2-1; 9 bases are a match to TRBD2. This CDR3 region has 15 residues. The germline V gene encodes CDR1 MDHEN and CDR2 SYDVKM.

This clonotype was seen many times. The chain uses TRBV4-2 and TRBJ2-3, with unresolved D. Trimming cost V 0 bases and J 5 bases, with 3 bases left between them. CDR1 and CDR2 (germline): LGHNA, YNFKEQ. The CDR3 contains 12 residues. This chain's CDR3 is CASSQEKDTQYF. The CDR3 DNA reads TGTGCCAGCAGCCAAGAGAAAGATACGCAGTATTTT.

Many counts were recorded for this clonotype. The genes are TRBV6-1 and TRBJ2-7; 11 nucleotides align to TRBD2. Germline V gene lookup returns CDR1 MNHNS and CDR2 SASEGT. V dropped 4 bases and J dropped 4; count of bases not matched to a gene: 3. The CDR3 totals 14 residues. This CDR3 is CASSVTSGSYEQYF. CDR3 DNA: TGTGCCAGCAGTGTAACTAGCGGGAGTTACGAGCAGTACTTC.

This clonotype has a count of ten or more. The chain links TRBV3-1 to TRBJ2-4, with 9 nucleotides matching TRBD1. V gave up 7 bases and J gave up 4 bases; unmatched junction bases: 2. Per germline, CDR1 LGHDT and CDR2 YNNKEL (reference sequence). This CDR3 spans 13 amino acids. Written as DNA, the CDR3 is TGTGCCAGCATCGGGACAGGGAAAAACATTCAGTACTTC. This translates into CASIGTGKNIQYF.

This clonotype was found many times. The chain employs TRBV12-3 or TRBV12-4 and TRBJ2-1; 11 nucleotides match TRBD2. CDR3 size: 15 residues. After removal of 5 bases from V and 10 bases from J, the junction contained 10 bases not matched to a gene. As DNA, the CDR3 is TGTGCCAGCAGTCCAGGGACTAGCGGCCGTGGGGAGCAGTTCTTC. Translated: CASSPGTSGRGEQFF.

The chain couples TRBV6-1 to TRBJ2-1; 9 bases line up with TRBD2. The germline V gene has CDR1 MNHNS and CDR2 SASEGT. V was pared by 3 bases and J by 4 bases, with 13 bases of the junction left unmatched. The CDR3 covers 18 residues. CDR3 loop: CASSDPGLAFSIYNEQFF. DNA of the CDR3: TGTGCCAGCAGTGACCCGGGACTAGCCTTTTCGATATACAATGAGCAGTTCTTC.

This clonotype was counted many times. V gene TRBV10-3 combines with J gene TRBJ2-5, with D perhaps given as TRBD1 or TRBD2 (5 bases each). The CDR3 has 15 amino acids. Trimming cost V 2 bases and J 0 bases, with 10 bases left between them. Germline values: CDR1 ENHRY, CDR2 SYGVKD. CDR3 coding DNA: TGTGCCATCAGTGAGACAGGCGGGTACCAAGAGACCCAGTACTTC. The encoded protein is CAISETGGYQETQYF.

The chain joins TRBV11-2 to TRBJ2-5; possible D gene TRBD2, 6 bases. V dropped 0 bases and J dropped 5 bases, with 13 bases sitting between them. CDR1 and CDR2 from the germline V gene are SGHAT and FQNNGV. There are 15 residues in the CDR3. CDR3 nucleotides: TGTGCCAGCAGCTTAGAGTGGAGGGGATCCGAGACCCAGTACTTC. Its translation: CASSLEWRGSETQYF. Drawing the rest from reference TRBV11-2 and TRBJ2-5, the complete variable domain is EAGVAQSPRYKIIEKRQSVAFWCNPISGHATLYWYQQILGQGPKLLIQFQNNGVVDDSQLPKDRFSAERLKGVDSTLKIQPAKLEDSAVYLCASSLEWRGSETQYFGPGTRLLVL.

This clonotype was counted ten times or more. This chain joins TRBV7-9 and TRBJ2-3; D gene uncertain. Germline V lookup: CDR1 SEHNR, CDR2 FQNEAQ (reference sequence). Trimming took off 1 base at V and 0 bases at J, with 17 bases between the two ends. CDR3 length: 18 residues. The DNA of the CDR3 is TGTGCCAGCAGCTTAGGGAATATCGACACCGCTAGCACAGATACGCAGTATTTT. Translated: CASSLGNIDTASTDTQYF. The variable domain in full, with the rest retrieved from reference TRBV7-9 and TRBJ2-3, is DTGVSQNPRHKITKRGQNVTFRCDPISEHNRLYWYRQTLGQGPEFLTYFQNEAQLEKSRLLSDRFSAERPKGSFSTLEIQRTEQGDSAMYLCASSLGNIDTASTDTQYFGPGTRLTVL.

This clonotype was picked up many times. The chain's CDR3 is CASSLTPGLVSGANVLTF. DNA for the CDR3: TGTGCCAGCAGCCTAACTCCGGGACTGGTCTCTGGGGCCAACGTCCTGACTTTC. The gene calls are TRBV28 and TRBJ2-6; tentatively, D is TRBD2 (6 bases). Trimming took off 6 bases at V and 0 bases at J, with 18 bases between the two ends. CDR1 MDHEN and CDR2 SYDVKM come from the germline V gene. The CDR3 runs 18 residues.

The rearrangement links TRBV5-4 to TRBJ2-1, with D perhaps assigned TRBD1 or TRBD2 (5 bases each). The CDR3 sequence is 19 residues long. CDR1 SGHNT and CDR2 YYREEE come from the germline V gene (reference sequence). The V gene lost 0 bases and the J gene lost 6 bases, with 25 bases spanning the gap. In DNA form, the CDR3 reads TGTGCCAGCAGCTTGGGGGGGTTCCCCGGAGCCCATTCTCTCAATGAGCAGTTCTTC. Translation gives CASSLGGFPGAHSLNEQFF.

This clonotype was seen a handful of times. The chain has TRBV27 and TRBJ2-1; 14 bases map to TRBD2. The germline V gene has CDR1 MNHEY and CDR2 SMNVEV (reference sequence). The CDR3 length is 19 residues. The V and J ends lost 3 bases and 0 bases, in that order; junction bases with no gene match: 7. The chain's CDR3 is CASSLRSGTSGSSYNEQFF. CDR3 nucleotides: TGTGCCAGCAGTTTGAGGTCCGGGACTAGCGGGAGCTCCTACAATGAGCAGTTCTTC.

The chain links TRBV20-1 to TRBJ2-7; TRBD2 aligns across 14 bases. J lost 2 bases, V lost 5 bases, and 14 bases had no gene match. In germline, CDR1 is DFQATT, CDR2 SNEGSKA (reference sequence). CDR3 length: 18 residues. CDR3 residues: CSAPSPGLAGGSPYEQYF. In nucleotides, the CDR3 is TGCAGTGCTCCTTCACCTGGACTAGCGGGAGGATCCCCCTACGAGCAGTACTTC.

The sample holds a few counts of this clonotype. This may arise from a read error, as a much more abundant clone is one base away. V gene TRBV12-5 combines with J gene TRBJ2-1; D is unresolved. Germline CDR1 and CDR2: LGHNT and FRNRAP. The V end lost 4 bases, the J end lost 6 bases, and 10 bases lay between the germline ends. This CDR3 region has 13 residues. DNA of the CDR3: TGTGCTAGTGGTTGGGGAACACTCAATGAGCAGTTCTTC. It codes for CASGWGTLNEQFF. Combining the CDR3 with reference TRBV12-5 and TRBJ2-1 gives the whole variable domain DARVTQTPRHKVTEMGQEVTMRCQPILGHNTVFWYRQTMMQGLELLAYFRNRAPLDDSGMPKDRFSAEMPDATLATLKIQPSEPRDSAVYFCASGWGTLNEQFFGPGTRLTVL.

The table lists this clonotype with many counts. This chain connects TRBV5-1 to TRBJ2-7; TRBD1 agrees at 7 bases. CDR3 length: 14 residues. Looked up from germline, CDR1 is SGHRS and CDR2 is YFSETQ. J was trimmed by 3 bases and V by 0 bases; bases with no gene match: 3. The DNA for the CDR3 is TGCGCCAGCAGCTTGGGGACAGGATACTACGAGCAGTACTTC. Translating it yields CASSLGTGYYEQYF.

This clonotype was observed at least ten times. The V call is TRBV27, the J call TRBJ2-4; D possibly uses TRBD1 or TRBD2 (6 bases each). CDR3 size: 19 residues. V lost 5 bases and J lost 1, with 24 bases in between. Per germline, CDR1 MNHEY and CDR2 SMNVEV (reference sequence). CDR3: CASSPSLVSGARAKNIQYF. The DNA of the CDR3 is TGTGCCAGCAGTCCGTCGTTGGTTTCGGGGGCGCGGGCCAAAAACATTCAGTACTTC.

This clonotype was found many times. J is TRBJ1-2 and V is TRBV2; possible D gene TRBD1, 6 bases. Trimming cost V 8 bases and J 0 bases, with 10 bases left between them. CDR1 and CDR2 (germline): SNHLY, FYNNEI. The CDR3 has 13 residues. The CDR3 DNA reads TGTGCCAGCTTCGGGACACCTAACTATGGCTACACCTTC. It translates to CASFGTPNYGYTF.

This clonotype has ten or more counts. This chain connects TRBV5-6 to TRBJ2-7; TRBD1 matches 7 bases. Germline CDR1 SGHDT, CDR2 YYEEEE. V gave up 0 bases and J gave up 2 bases; unmatched junction bases: 14. The CDR3 has 18 residues. In DNA, the CDR3 is TGTGCCAGCAGCTTGGGATTGACAGGGACGTTCAGTCCCTACGAGCAGTACTTC. It specifies CASSLGLTGTFSPYEQYF.

This clonotype has a count of ten or more. The chain is built from TRBV28 and TRBJ2-1; possibly TRBD2 for D (6 bases). The germline V gene encodes CDR1 MDHEN and CDR2 SYDVKM. The ends were cut back, 6 bases at V and 0 bases at J, with 15 bases in the middle. This CDR3 is 16 amino acids long. The CDR3 spells CASSPHRELSYNEQFF. CDR3 bases: TGTGCCAGCAGCCCCCATCGGGAGCTCTCCTACAATGAGCAGTTCTTC.

This clonotype came up many times. The chain employs TRBV7-9 and TRBJ2-2; D ambiguous. Trimming removed 5 bases at V and 3 bases at J, with 4 bases between. The germline V gene has CDR1 SEHNR and CDR2 FQNEAQ (reference sequence). This CDR3 has 12 amino acids. CDR3 DNA: TGTGCCAGCAGCCAAGACACCGGGGAGCTGTTTTTT. Amino acid sequence: CASSQDTGELFF.

This clonotype came up many times. This chain's CDR3 is CASSPGYSVDGYTF. CDR3 in DNA: TGTGCCAGCAGTCCTGGATACTCTGTAGATGGCTACACCTTC. V usage is TRBV28 and J usage is TRBJ1-2; D gene unclear. Germline CDR1 reads MDHEN; CDR2 reads SYDVKM. The CDR3 length is 14 residues. V was trimmed by 5 bases and J by 6 bases, leaving 16 bases between them.

This clonotype was observed at least ten times. V usage is TRBV7-9 and J usage is TRBJ2-3, with D uncertain. Germline V lookup: CDR1 SEHNR, CDR2 FQNEAQ (reference sequence). Trimming left V 5 bases short and J 3 bases short, with 6 bases between. This CDR3 has 12 amino acids. As DNA, the CDR3 is TGTGCCAGCAGCCACGGAACAGATACGCAGTATTTT. Its protein is CASSHGTDTQYF. The full variable domain, with the rest looked up from reference TRBV7-9 and TRBJ2-3, is DTGVSQNPRHKITKRGQNVTFRCDPISEHNRLYWYRQTLGQGPEFLTYFQNEAQLEKSRLLSDRFSAERPKGSFSTLEIQRTEQGDSAMYLCASSHGTDTQYFGPGTRLTVL.

A remark on this clonotype: This clone may be a read error of a much larger clone one base away. The J gene is TRBJ1-5, the V gene TRBV27, with TRBD1 identical over 8 bases. Germline loops: CDR1 MNHEY, CDR2 SMNVEV (reference sequence). V lost 6 bases, J lost 9 bases, and 10 bases stayed unmatched. This CDR3 contains 14 residues. The CDR3 DNA reads as TGTGCCAGCAGCCCAAGACAGGGGAGGCGGCCCCAGCATTTT. Protein product: CASSPRQGRRPQHF.

At least ten counts were recorded for this clonotype. The V gene is TRBV3-1, the J gene TRBJ1-1; TRBD1 is a possible D gene (5 bases). The CDR3 is 12 amino acids. The V and J ends lost 4 bases and 10 bases respectively, with 13 bases between them. CDR1 and CDR2 from the germline V gene are LGHDT and YNNKEL (reference sequence). CDR3 in amino acids: CASSRGTRGAFF. CDR3 nucleotide sequence: TGTGCCAGCAGCCGCGGGACCCGGGGAGCTTTCTTT.